The rows below give T cell receptor beta chains drawn from one sample of a study of T cell responses to AZD1222 COVID-19 vaccine. The table came from immunoSEQ multiplex PCR; TCRdb's copy has only in-frame clones and leaves some out. Of 65,000 to 80,000 clones in the sample, around 90% were seen once. Sample: peripheral blood, taken on day 0 of AZD1222 vaccination. Receptors were obtained from an adult in good health. Each CDR3 is given with its conserved first and last residue. D genes are given only for firm matches. Clone size is shown for a subset of rows, as once, few, many or a class of expanded clone.

d_call: TRBD1; clone_size: NA; v_call: TRBV19; j_call: TRBJ1-2; cdr3_nt: TGTGCCAGTAGTATAGGGACAGGGGGCGATGGCTACACCTTC; cdr3_aa: CASSIGTGGDGYTF
d_call: TRBD1; clone_size: once; v_call: TRBV7-3; j_call: TRBJ2-7; cdr3_nt: TGTGCCAGCAGCCGGGGACAGGGCTACGAGCAGTACTTC; cdr3_aa: CASSRGQGYEQYF
d_call: NA; clone_size: few; v_call: TRBV2; j_call: TRBJ1-2; cdr3_nt: TGTGCCAGCAGTGAACAACAGGCGAGCGGCTACACCTTC; cdr3_aa: CASSEQQASGYTF
d_call: TRBD1; clone_size: NA; v_call: TRBV7-9; j_call: TRBJ2-3; cdr3_nt: TGTGCCAGCAGCGCCCGGACAGGGGGTGAGGGCACAGATACGCAGTATTTT; cdr3_aa: CASSARTGGEGTDTQYF
d_call: NA; clone_size: NA; v_call: TRBV7-2; j_call: TRBJ2-7; cdr3_nt: TGTGCCAGCAGCGCCCAGGGGTACGAGCAGTACTTC; cdr3_aa: CASSAQGYEQYF
d_call: NA; clone_size: NA; v_call: TRBV6-1; j_call: TRBJ1-3; cdr3_nt: TGTGCCAGCAGTGAATCTTATCCAGGGCGAAACACCATATATTTT; cdr3_aa: CASSESYPGRNTIYF
d_call: NA; clone_size: NA; v_call: TRBV6-9; j_call: TRBJ1-5; cdr3_nt: TGTGCCAGCAGGCAGGGTTGCAATCAGCCCCAGCATTTT; cdr3_aa: CASRQGCNQPQHF
d_call: TRBD1; clone_size: NA; v_call: TRBV9; j_call: TRBJ1-4; cdr3_nt: TGTGCCAGCAGCGTAGCTATGGAGACAGGGATTGAAAAACTGTTTTTT; cdr3_aa: CASSVAMETGIEKLFF
d_call: NA; clone_size: NA; v_call: TRBV7-8; j_call: TRBJ1-5; cdr3_nt: TGTGCCAGCACCCCCGGCGGCAGTACTTATAGCAATCAGCCCCAGCATTTT; cdr3_aa: CASTPGGSTYSNQPQHF
d_call: TRBD1; clone_size: NA; v_call: TRBV4-2; j_call: TRBJ1-2; cdr3_nt: TGTGCCAGCAGCCAGGATGACAGGGTTGACTATGGCTACACCTTC; cdr3_aa: CASSQDDRVDYGYTF
d_call: TRBD1; clone_size: NA; v_call: TRBV7-9; j_call: TRBJ2-3; cdr3_nt: TGTGCCAGCAGCCCAGGACCGTGGGACAGGGGTCCAGATACGCAGTATTTT; cdr3_aa: CASSPGPWDRGPDTQYF
d_call: TRBD1; clone_size: NA; v_call: TRBV5-1; j_call: TRBJ2-7; cdr3_nt: TGCGCCAGCAGCCCTACGGACAGGGCGAACTACGAGCAGTACTTC; cdr3_aa: CASSPTDRANYEQYF
d_call: TRBD1; clone_size: NA; v_call: TRBV7-9; j_call: TRBJ1-6; cdr3_nt: TGTGCCACGAGTGGACAGGAGTCATCACCCCTCCACTTT; cdr3_aa: CATSGQESSPLHF
d_call: NA; clone_size: NA; v_call: TRBV5-5; j_call: TRBJ1-2; cdr3_nt: TGTGCCAGCAGCCCCCGGACAGTCCCCCACTATGGCTACACCTTC; cdr3_aa: CASSPRTVPHYGYTF
d_call: NA; clone_size: NA; v_call: TRBV11-2; j_call: TRBJ2-1; cdr3_nt: TGTGCCAGCAGCTCAGGCCCACACCAGTTCTTC; cdr3_aa: CASSSGPHQFF
d_call: NA; clone_size: once; v_call: TRBV6-5; j_call: TRBJ1-1; cdr3_nt: TGTGCCAGCAATGCGGTAAGCGGCACTGAAGCTTTCTTT; cdr3_aa: CASNAVSGTEAFF
d_call: NA; clone_size: NA; v_call: TRBV30; j_call: TRBJ1-3; cdr3_nt: TGTGCCTGGAGTGTAACAGGGAGGACAAACACCATATATTTT; cdr3_aa: CAWSVTGRTNTIYF
d_call: TRBD1; clone_size: NA; v_call: TRBV6-5; j_call: TRBJ2-7; cdr3_nt: TGTGCCAGCACCTTCGCGGGACAGGCTGACTACGAGCAGTACTTC; cdr3_aa: CASTFAGQADYEQYF
d_call: NA; clone_size: NA; v_call: TRBV4-3; j_call: TRBJ2-2; cdr3_nt: TGCGCCAGCAGCCAAGATGGCAGATCCGGGGAGCTGTTTTTT; cdr3_aa: CASSQDGRSGELFF
d_call: TRBD1; clone_size: NA; v_call: TRBV3-1/TRBV3-2; j_call: TRBJ1-1; cdr3_nt: TGTGCCAGCAGCCAAGATGTCGGGACAGGGGTGGGGAACACTGAAGCTTTCTTT; cdr3_aa: CASSQDVGTGVGNTEAFF
d_call: NA; clone_size: NA; v_call: TRBV24-1; j_call: TRBJ1-5; cdr3_nt: TGTGCCACCAGCGGGGTCTTAAATCAGCCCCAGCATTTT; cdr3_aa: CATSGVLNQPQHF
d_call: TRBD1; clone_size: NA; v_call: TRBV28; j_call: TRBJ2-7; cdr3_nt: TGTGCCAGCAGTAAAGGGGGACAGGGTTACGAGCAGTACTTC; cdr3_aa: CASSKGGQGYEQYF
d_call: NA; clone_size: NA; v_call: TRBV2; j_call: TRBJ1-5; cdr3_nt: TGTGCCAGCAGTGAAGGCCAGGGCGTAGGCCAGCCCCAGCATTTT; cdr3_aa: CASSEGQGVGQPQHF
d_call: TRBD1; clone_size: NA; v_call: TRBV11-2; j_call: TRBJ1-2; cdr3_nt: TGTGCCAGCAGCTTGACAGGGTCTCCTAACTATGGCTACACCTTC; cdr3_aa: CASSLTGSPNYGYTF